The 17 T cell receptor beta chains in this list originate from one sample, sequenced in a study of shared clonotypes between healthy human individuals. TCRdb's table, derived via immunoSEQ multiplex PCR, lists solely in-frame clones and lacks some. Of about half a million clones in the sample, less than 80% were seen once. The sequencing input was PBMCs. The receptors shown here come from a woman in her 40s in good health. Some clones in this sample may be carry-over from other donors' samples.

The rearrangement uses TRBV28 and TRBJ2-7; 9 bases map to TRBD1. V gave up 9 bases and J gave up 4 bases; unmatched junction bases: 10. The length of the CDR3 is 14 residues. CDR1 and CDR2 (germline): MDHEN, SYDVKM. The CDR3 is CASEPGQGTYEQYF. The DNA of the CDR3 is TGTGCCAGTGAACCGGGACAGGGTACGTACGAGCAGTACTTC.

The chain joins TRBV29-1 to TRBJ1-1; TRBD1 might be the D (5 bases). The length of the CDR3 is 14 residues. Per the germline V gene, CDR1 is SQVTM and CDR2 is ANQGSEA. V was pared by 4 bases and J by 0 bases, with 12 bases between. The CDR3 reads CSVASYRMNTEAFF. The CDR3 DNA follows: TGCAGCGTTGCATCCTACAGGATGAACACTGAAGCTTTCTTT.

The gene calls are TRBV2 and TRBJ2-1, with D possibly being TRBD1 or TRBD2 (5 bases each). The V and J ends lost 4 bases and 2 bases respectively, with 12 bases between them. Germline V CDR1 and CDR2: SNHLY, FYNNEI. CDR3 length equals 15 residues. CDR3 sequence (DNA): TGTGCCAGCAGTGTGGACGGGACGGCCTACAATGAGCAGTTCTTC. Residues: CASSVDGTAYNEQFF. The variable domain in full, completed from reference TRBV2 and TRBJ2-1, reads EPEVTQTPSHQVTQMGQEVILRCVPISNHLYFYWYRQILGQKVEFLVSFYNNEISEKSEIFDDQFSVERPDGSNFTLKIRSTKLEDSAMYFCASSVDGTAYNEQFFGPGTRLTVL.

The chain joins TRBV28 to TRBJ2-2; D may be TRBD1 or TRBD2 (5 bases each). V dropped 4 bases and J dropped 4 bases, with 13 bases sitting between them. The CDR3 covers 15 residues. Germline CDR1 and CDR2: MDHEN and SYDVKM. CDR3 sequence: CASSWVRAGTGELFF. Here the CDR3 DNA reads TGTGCCAGCAGTTGGGTCAGGGCGGGCACCGGGGAGCTGTTTTTT.

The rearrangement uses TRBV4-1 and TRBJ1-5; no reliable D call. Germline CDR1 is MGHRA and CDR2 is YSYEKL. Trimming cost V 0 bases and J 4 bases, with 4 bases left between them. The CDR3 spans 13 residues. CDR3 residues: CASSQDRNQPQHF. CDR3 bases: TGCGCCAGCAGCCAAGATCGGAATCAGCCCCAGCATTTT.

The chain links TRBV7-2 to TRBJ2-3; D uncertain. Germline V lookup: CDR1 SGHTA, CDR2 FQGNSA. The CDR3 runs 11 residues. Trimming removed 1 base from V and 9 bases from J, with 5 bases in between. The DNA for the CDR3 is TGTGCCAGCAGCTTAGGAAACACGCAGTATTTT. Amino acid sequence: CASSLGNTQYF.

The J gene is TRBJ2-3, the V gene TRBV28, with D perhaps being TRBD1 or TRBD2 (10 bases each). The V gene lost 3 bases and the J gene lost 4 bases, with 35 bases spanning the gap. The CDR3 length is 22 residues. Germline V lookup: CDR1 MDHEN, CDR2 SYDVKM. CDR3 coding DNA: TGTGCCAGCAGTTTCCCGACAGGGGGCTGGCTAGCGGGAGTAAAGGGACCAGATACGCAGTATTTT. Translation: CASSFPTGGWLAGVKGPDTQYF.

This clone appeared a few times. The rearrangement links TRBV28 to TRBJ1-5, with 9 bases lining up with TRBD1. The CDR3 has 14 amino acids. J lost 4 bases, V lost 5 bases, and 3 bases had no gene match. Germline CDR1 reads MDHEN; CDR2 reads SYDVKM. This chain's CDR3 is CASSLGTGNQPQHF. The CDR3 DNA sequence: TGTGCCAGCAGTCTCGGGACAGGGAATCAGCCCCAGCATTTT.

The CDR3 is CASSRSPHSGTDTQYF. The CDR3 DNA reads as TGTGCCAGCAGCCGAAGCCCACATAGCGGCACAGATACGCAGTATTTT. This chain connects TRBV14 to TRBJ2-3, with D possibly TRBD2 on 5 matching bases. The CDR3 covers 16 residues. From germline, CDR1 is SGHDN and CDR2 FVKESK. V was cut by 4 bases and J by 1 base, with 15 bases left in between.

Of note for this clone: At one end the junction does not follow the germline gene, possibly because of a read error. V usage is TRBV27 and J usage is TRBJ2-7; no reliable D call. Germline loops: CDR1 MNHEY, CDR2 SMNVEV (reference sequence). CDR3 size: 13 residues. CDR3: CASSRRVSSEQYF. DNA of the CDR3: TGTGCCAGCAGCAGACGGGTTTCCTCCGAGCAGTACTTC.

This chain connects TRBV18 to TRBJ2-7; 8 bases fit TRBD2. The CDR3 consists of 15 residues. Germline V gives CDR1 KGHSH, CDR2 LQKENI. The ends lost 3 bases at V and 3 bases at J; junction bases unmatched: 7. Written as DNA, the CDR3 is TGTGCCAGCTCACCCTTCGCGGGGGGCCTCTACGAGCAGTACTTC. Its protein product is CASSPFAGGLYEQYF.

The CDR3 reads CASSPDSFTDTQYF. The CDR3 region has the DNA TGTGCCAGCAGCCCGGACAGTTTCACAGATACGCAGTATTTT. The chain has TRBV5-4 and TRBJ2-3, with D possibly being TRBD1 (6 bases). The CDR3 covers 14 residues. Germline V gene lookup returns CDR1 SGHNT and CDR2 YYREEE (reference sequence). Trimming left V 4 bases short and J 2 bases short, with 11 bases between.

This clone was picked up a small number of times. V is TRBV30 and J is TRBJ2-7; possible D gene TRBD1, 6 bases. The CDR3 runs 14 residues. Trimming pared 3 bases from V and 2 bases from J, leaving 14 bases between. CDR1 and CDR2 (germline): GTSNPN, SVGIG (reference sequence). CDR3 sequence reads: CAWRRSWDTYEQYF. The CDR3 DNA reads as TGTGCCTGGAGAAGGTCCTGGGACACCTACGAGCAGTACTTC.

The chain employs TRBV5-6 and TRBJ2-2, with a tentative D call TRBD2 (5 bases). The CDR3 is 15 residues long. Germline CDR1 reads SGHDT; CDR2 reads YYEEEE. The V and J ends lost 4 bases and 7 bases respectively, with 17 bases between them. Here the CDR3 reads CASSGPTGIGGELFF. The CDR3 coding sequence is TGTGCCAGCAGCGGTCCCACGGGAATCGGCGGGGAGCTGTTTTTT.

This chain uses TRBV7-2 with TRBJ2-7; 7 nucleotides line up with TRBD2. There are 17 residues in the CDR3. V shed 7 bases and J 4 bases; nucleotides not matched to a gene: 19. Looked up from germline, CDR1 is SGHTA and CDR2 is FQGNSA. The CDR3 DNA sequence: TGTGCCAGCAACCCCGAAACTAGCGTTTTCGGGGCATACGAGCAGTACTTC. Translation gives CASNPETSVFGAYEQYF.

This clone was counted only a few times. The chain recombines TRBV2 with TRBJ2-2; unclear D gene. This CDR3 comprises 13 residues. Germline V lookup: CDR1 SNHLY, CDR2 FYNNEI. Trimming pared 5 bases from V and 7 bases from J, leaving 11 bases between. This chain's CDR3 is CASSPIGGGELFF. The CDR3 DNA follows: TGTGCCAGCAGTCCTATAGGTGGCGGGGAGCTGTTTTTT.

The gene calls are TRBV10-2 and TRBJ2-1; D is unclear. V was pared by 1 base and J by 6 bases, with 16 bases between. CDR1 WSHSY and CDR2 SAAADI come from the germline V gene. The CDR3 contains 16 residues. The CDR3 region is CASSEYERATGNEQFF. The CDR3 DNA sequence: TGCGCCAGCAGTGAGTATGAAAGGGCCACCGGCAATGAGCAGTTCTTC.